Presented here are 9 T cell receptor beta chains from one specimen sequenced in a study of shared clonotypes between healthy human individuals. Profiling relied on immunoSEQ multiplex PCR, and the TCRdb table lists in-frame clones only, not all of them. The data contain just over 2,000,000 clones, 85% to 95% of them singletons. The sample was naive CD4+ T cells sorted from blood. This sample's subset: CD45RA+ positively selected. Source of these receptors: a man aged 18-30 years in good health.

The CDR3 DNA follows: TGTGCCAGCAGTCCGCCCGGGACCATATACAATGAGCAGTTCTTC. Translation gives CASSPPGTIYNEQFF. The chain employs TRBV25-1 and TRBJ2-1, with D perhaps assigned TRBD1 or TRBD2 (5 bases each). Trimming removed 5 bases from V and 4 bases from J, with 15 bases in between. This CDR3 is 15 amino acids long. Germline V lookup: CDR1 MGHDK, CDR2 SYGVNS.

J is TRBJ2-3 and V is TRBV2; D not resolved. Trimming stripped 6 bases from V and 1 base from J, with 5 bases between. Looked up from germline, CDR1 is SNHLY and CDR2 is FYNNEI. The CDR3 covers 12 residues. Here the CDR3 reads CASRPGTDTQYF. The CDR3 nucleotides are TGTGCCAGCAGGCCGGGCACAGATACGCAGTATTTT.

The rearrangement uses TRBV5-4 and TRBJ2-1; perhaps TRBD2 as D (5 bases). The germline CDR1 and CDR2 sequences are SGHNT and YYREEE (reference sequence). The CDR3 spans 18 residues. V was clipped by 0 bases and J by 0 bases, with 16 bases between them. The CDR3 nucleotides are TGTGCCAGCAGCTTGGGTGTAGCGAACCTTGTCTCCTACAATGAGCAGTTCTTC. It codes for CASSLGVANLVSYNEQFF.

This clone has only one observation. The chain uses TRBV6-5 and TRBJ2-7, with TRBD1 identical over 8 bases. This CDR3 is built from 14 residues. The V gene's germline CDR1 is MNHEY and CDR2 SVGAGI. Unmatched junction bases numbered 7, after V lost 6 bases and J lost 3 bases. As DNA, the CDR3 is TGTGCCAGCAGCCAAGACAGGGGAGTCTACGAGCAGTACTTC. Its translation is CASSQDRGVYEQYF.

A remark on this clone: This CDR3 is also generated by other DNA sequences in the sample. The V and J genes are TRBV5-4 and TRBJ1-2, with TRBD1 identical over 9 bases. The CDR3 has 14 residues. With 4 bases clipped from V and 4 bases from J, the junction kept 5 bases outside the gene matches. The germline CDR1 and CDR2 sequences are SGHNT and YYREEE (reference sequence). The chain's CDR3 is CASSLGQGSYGYTF. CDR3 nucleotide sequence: TGTGCCAGCAGCCTAGGACAGGGGAGCTATGGCTACACCTTC.

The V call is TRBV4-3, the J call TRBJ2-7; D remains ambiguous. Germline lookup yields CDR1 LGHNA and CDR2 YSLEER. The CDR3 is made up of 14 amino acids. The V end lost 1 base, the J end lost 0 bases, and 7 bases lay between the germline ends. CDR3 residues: CASSQGTVSYEQYF. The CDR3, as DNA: TGCGCCAGCAGCCAAGGAACAGTCTCCTACGAGCAGTACTTC.

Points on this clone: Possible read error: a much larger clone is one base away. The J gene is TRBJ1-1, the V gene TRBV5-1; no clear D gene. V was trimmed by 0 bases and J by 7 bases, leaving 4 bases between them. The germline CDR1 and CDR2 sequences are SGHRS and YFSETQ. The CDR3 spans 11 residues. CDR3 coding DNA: TGCGCCAGCAGCTTGGGCAGTGAAGCTTTCTTT. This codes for CASSLGSEAFF.

The CDR3: CASSRDIDFYEQYF. The CDR3 DNA sequence: TGTGCCAGCAGTCGGGACATTGACTTCTACGAGCAGTACTTC. The V and J genes are TRBV6-5 and TRBJ2-7; TRBD1 might be the D (6 bases). In germline, CDR1 is MNHEY, CDR2 SVGAGI. Trimming cost V 5 bases and J 3 bases, with 14 bases left between them. There are 14 residues in the CDR3.

The CDR3 reads CATSRDGWERTPRGSYNEQFF. As DNA, the CDR3 is TGTGCCACCAGCAGAGATGGCTGGGAACGGACTCCTCGGGGATCCTACAATGAGCAGTTCTTC. The rearrangement joins TRBV15 to TRBJ2-1, with a tentative D call TRBD2 (5 bases). This CDR3 has 21 residues. Per germline, CDR1 LNHNV and CDR2 YYDKDF (reference sequence). The ends were cut back, 0 bases at V and 1 base at J, with 25 bases in the middle.